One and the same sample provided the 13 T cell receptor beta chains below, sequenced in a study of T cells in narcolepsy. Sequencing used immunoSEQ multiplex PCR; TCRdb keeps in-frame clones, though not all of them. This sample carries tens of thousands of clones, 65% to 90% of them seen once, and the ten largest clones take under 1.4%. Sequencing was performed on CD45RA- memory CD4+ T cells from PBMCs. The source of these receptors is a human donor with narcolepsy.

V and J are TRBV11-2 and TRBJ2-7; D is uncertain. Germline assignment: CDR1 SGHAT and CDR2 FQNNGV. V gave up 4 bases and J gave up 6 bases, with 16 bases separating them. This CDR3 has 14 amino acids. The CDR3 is CASSSLSSIFEQYF. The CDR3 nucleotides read TGTGCCAGCAGCTCGCTTTCTTCAATCTTCGAGCAGTACTTC. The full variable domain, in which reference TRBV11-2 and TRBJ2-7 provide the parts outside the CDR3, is EAGVAQSPRYKIIEKRQSVAFWCNPISGHATLYWYQQILGQGPKLLIQFQNNGVVDDSQLPKDRFSAERLKGVDSTLKIQPAKLEDSAVYLCASSSLSSIFEQYFGPGTRLTVT.

CDR3 coding DNA: TGTGCCAGCAGCCATACTAGCGGCCAAGAGACCCAGTACTTC. Its protein is CASSHTSGQETQYF. V is TRBV7-8 and J is TRBJ2-5; 8 positions agree with TRBD2. Germline V CDR1 and CDR2: SGHVS, FQNEAQ. The CDR3 consists of 14 residues. The J segment lost 1 base and the V segment lost 5 bases, leaving 3 bases of the junction unmatched. Combining the CDR3 with reference TRBV7-8 and TRBJ2-5 gives the whole variable domain GAGVSQSPRYKVAKRGQDVALRCDPISGHVSLFWYQQALGQGPEFLTYFQNEAQLDKSGLPSDRFFAERPEGSVSTLKIQRTQQEDSAVYLCASSHTSGQETQYFGPGTRLLVL.

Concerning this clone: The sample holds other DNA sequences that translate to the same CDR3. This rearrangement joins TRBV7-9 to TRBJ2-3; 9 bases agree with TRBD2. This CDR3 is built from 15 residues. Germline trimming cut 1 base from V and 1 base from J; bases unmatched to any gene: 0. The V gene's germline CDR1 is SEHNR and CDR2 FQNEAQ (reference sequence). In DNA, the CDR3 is TGTGCCAGCAGCTTAGTAGCGGGGGGCACAGATACGCAGTATTTT. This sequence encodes CASSLVAGGTDTQYF.

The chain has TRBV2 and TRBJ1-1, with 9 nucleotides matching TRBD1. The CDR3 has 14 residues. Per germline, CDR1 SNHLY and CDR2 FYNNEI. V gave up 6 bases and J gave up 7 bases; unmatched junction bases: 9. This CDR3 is CASSDRGGVLEAFF. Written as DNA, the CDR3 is TGTGCCAGCAGCGACAGGGGGGGAGTGCTTGAAGCTTTCTTT.

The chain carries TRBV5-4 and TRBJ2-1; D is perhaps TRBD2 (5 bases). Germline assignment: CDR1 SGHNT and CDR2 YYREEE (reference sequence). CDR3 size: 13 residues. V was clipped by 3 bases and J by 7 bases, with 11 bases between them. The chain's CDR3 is CASSSTSGNEQFF. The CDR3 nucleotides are TGTGCCAGCAGCTCAACTTCGGGGAATGAGCAGTTCTTC.

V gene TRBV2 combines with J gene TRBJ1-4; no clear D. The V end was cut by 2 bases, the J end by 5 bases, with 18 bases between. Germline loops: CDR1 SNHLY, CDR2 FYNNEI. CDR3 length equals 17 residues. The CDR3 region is CASSEYVFRGSNEKLFF. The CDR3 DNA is TGTGCCAGCAGTGAATACGTTTTTCGGGGTTCGAATGAAAAACTGTTTTTT.

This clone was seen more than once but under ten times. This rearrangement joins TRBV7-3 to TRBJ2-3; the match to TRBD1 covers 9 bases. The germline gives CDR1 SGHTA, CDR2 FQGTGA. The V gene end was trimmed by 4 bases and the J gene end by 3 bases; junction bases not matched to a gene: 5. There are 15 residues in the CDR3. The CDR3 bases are TGTGCCAGCAGCTCATCACAGGGGGCGACAGATACGCAGTATTTT. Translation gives CASSSSQGATDTQYF.

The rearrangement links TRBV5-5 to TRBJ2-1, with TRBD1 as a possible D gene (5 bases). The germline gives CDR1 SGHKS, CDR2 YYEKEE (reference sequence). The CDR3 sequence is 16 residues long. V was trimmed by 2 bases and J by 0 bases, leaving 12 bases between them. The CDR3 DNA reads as TGTGCCAGCAGCTTCCAGGGTACGGGCTCCTACAATGAGCAGTTCTTC. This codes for CASSFQGTGSYNEQFF. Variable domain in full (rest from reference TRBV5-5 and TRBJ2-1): DAGVTQSPTHLIKTRGQQVTLRCSPISGHKSVSWYQQVLGQGPQFIFQYYEKEERGRGNFPDRFSARQFPNYSSELNVNALLLGDSALYLCASSFQGTGSYNEQFFGPGTRLTVL.

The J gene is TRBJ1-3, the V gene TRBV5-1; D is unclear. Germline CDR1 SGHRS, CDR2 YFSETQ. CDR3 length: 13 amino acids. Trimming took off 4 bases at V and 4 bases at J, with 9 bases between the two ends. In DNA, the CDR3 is TGCGCCAGCAGCCCTAGTCGCGGAAACACCATATATTTT. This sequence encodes CASSPSRGNTIYF.

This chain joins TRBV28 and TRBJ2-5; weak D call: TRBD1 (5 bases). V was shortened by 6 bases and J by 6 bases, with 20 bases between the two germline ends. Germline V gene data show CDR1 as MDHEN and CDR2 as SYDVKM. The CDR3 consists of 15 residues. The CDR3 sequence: CASSHGRIRVKTQYF. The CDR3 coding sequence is TGTGCCAGCAGCCATGGGCGTATCAGGGTCAAGACCCAGTACTTC.

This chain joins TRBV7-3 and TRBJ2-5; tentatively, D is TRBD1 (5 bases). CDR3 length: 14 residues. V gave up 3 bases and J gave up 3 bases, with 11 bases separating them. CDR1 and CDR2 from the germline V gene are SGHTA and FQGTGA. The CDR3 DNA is TGTGCCAGCAGCTTCCAAGGGGCGAAAGAGACCCAGTACTTC. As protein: CASSFQGAKETQYF.

The CDR3 region is CASSLRGTSGNTIYF. CDR3 coding DNA: TGTGCCAGTAGCCTCAGAGGGACCTCTGGAAACACCATATATTTT. The chain links TRBV19 to TRBJ1-3, with D tentatively TRBD1 (5 bases). The CDR3 spans 15 residues. Germline CDR1 reads LNHDA; CDR2 reads SQIVND (reference sequence). V lost 6 bases and J lost 0, with 12 bases in between.

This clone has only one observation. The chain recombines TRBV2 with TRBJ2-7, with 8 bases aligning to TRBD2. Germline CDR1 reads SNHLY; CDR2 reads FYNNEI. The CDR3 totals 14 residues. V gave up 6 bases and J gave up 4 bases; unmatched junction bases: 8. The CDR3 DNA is TGTGCCAGCAGAGAGCGGGAGAGCGGGTACGAGCAGTACTTC. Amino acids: CASRERESGYEQYF.